These 7 T cell receptor beta chains were sequenced from one sample in a study of blood T cell repertoires in COVID-19. Profiled with immunoSEQ multiplex PCR; TCRdb holds only in-frame clones, not every one. The table lists about 330,000 clones, roughly 85% of them singletons. Sequencing used peripheral blood. These receptors were taken from a human donor in a cohort sampled during active COVID-19.

This chain connects TRBV27 to TRBJ2-5, with 12 bases lining up with TRBD2. V was pared by 5 bases and J by 2 bases, with 6 bases of the junction left unmatched. The CDR3 runs 16 residues. Germline CDR1 MNHEY, CDR2 SMNVEV (reference sequence). The CDR3 is CASSNDLAGGQETQYF. The DNA for the CDR3 is TGTGCCAGCAGTAACGATCTAGCGGGGGGGCAAGAGACCCAGTACTTC.

V is TRBV3-1 (or the pseudogene TRBV3-2) and J is TRBJ1-1, with 7 nucleotides matching TRBD1. CDR1 and CDR2 from the germline V gene are LGHDT and YNNKEL (reference sequence). The V gene end was trimmed by 1 base and the J gene end by 12 bases; junction bases not matched to a gene: 20. The CDR3 length is 17 residues. CDR3 DNA sequence: TGTGCCAGCAGCCAAGGGCCGCGGACAGGCGTGACTTTTAAAACTTTCTTT. Its protein is CASSQGPRTGVTFKTFF.

This chain links TRBV4-1 with TRBJ2-7; 9 nucleotides match TRBD1. V lost 3 bases to trimming and J lost 2 bases; unmatched junction nucleotides: 2. Per the germline V gene, CDR1 is MGHRA and CDR2 is YSYEKL. This CDR3 region has 14 residues. The CDR3 DNA reads TGCGCCAGCAGCCAGGGACAGGGAGCCTACGAGCAGTACTTC. It codes for CASSQGQGAYEQYF.

The CDR3 nucleotides read TGTGCCAGCAGTCTCAGGGAAACCTACAATGAGCAGTTCTTC. Translation: CASSLRETYNEQFF. V is TRBV6-5 and J is TRBJ2-1, with D tentatively TRBD1 (5 bases). The CDR3 covers 14 residues. Per germline, CDR1 MNHEY and CDR2 SVGAGI. V lost 5 bases, J lost 2 bases, and 10 bases lay in between.

The chain uses TRBV5-1 and TRBJ1-4, with TRBD1 matching 7 bases. From germline, CDR1 is SGHRS and CDR2 YFSETQ. The CDR3 has 15 residues. V was pared by 5 bases and J by 5 bases, with 9 bases of the junction left unmatched. The CDR3 bases are TGCGCCAGCAGGACTCAAGGGGGCTGGAATGAAAAACTGTTTTTT. It specifies CASRTQGGWNEKLFF.

The chain joins TRBV13 to TRBJ2-1, with D possibly being TRBD2 (5 bases). The CDR3 contains 15 residues. The germline V gene has CDR1 PRHDT and CDR2 FYEKMQ (reference sequence). Trimming removed 5 bases from V and 2 bases from J, with 13 bases in between. CDR3 DNA sequence: TGTGCCAGCAGCCTTACAGACTACGCCTACAATGAGCAGTTCTTC. It specifies CASSLTDYAYNEQFF.

This clone was recorded at least ten times. The rearrangement joins TRBV7-2 to TRBJ2-7; 8 nucleotides line up with TRBD1. This CDR3 spans 16 amino acids. The trim removed 5 bases at V and 5 bases at J, leaving 14 bases unmatched. The germline V gene has CDR1 SGHTA and CDR2 FQGNSA. CDR3 region: CASSRTSRTGSHEQYF. In nucleotides, the CDR3 is TGTGCCAGCAGCCGCACTTCGAGGACAGGGTCCCACGAGCAGTACTTC.